The T cell receptor (beta chain) described here comes from a study of T cell responses to AZD1222 COVID-19 vaccine. At the level of the study: Pooling was applied to second doses at about 4 or about 12 weeks.

General study points: The study reported that nearly half of spike-specific TCRs target unmutated variant regions.

Notes on this clone: No antigen is known for it.

This table comes from immunoSEQ multiplex PCR, and its TCRdb copy is limited to in-frame clones, with some not included. This sample carries 150,000 or so clones, about 95% of them seen once, and the ten largest clones take 0.6% to 0.7%. This CDR3 contains 16 residues. Trimming left V 2 bases short and J 4 bases short, with 12 bases between. Germline CDR1 reads SEHNR; CDR2 reads FQNEAQ (reference sequence). The receptor comes from an adult in good health. Sample: peripheral blood, taken on day 0 of AZD1222 vaccination. The chain couples TRBV7-9 to TRBJ1-6, with D perhaps TRBD1 (5 bases). The CDR3 reads CASSLQGSPYNSPLHF. For the CDR3, the DNA is TGTGCCAGCAGCTTACAGGGATCACCGTATAATTCACCCCTCCACTTT. The full variable domain, with the rest looked up from reference TRBV7-9 and TRBJ1-6, is DTGVSQNPRHKITKRGQNVTFRCDPISEHNRLYWYRQTLGQGPEFLTYFQNEAQLEKSRLLSDRFSAERPKGSFSTLEIQRTEQGDSAMYLCASSLQGSPYNSPLHFGNGTRLTVT.